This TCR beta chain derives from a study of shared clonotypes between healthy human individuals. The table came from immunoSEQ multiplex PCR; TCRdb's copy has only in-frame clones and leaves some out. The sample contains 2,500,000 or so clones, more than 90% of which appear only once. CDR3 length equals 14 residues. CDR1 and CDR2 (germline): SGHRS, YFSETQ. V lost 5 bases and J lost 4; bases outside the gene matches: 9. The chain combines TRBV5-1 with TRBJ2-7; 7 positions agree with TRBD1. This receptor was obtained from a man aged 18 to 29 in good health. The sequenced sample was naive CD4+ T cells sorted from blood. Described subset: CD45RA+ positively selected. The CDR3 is CASRPGTVNYEQYF. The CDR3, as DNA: TGCGCCAGCAGGCCCGGGACAGTGAATTACGAGCAGTACTTC.